The 18 T cell receptor beta chains in this list originate from one sample, sequenced in a study of T cell responses to AZD1222 COVID-19 vaccine. Method: immunoSEQ multiplex PCR; TCRdb's copy keeps in-frame clones and lacks some. The data contain some 84,000 clones, 65% to 90% of them singletons. The sequences come from peripheral blood, collected on day 0 of AZD1222 vaccination. Receptors were obtained from an adult in good health.

This chain uses TRBV19 with TRBJ2-7; 7 bases are shared with TRBD2. In germline, CDR1 is LNHDA, CDR2 SQIVND (reference sequence). This CDR3 is 17 amino acids long. Trimming at V came to 6 bases and at J to 2 bases, leaving 16 bases not matched to a gene. CDR3 in DNA: TGTGCCAGTAGATGGGGAGCGTTCGAGGGAGGGACCTACGAGCAGTACTTC. Residues: CASRWGAFEGGTYEQYF.

The chain uses TRBV10-3 and TRBJ2-7; TRBD2 agrees at 13 bases. Unmatched junction bases numbered 3, after V lost 4 bases and J lost 3 bases. The germline V gene has CDR1 ENHRY and CDR2 SYGVKD. CDR3 length: 15 residues. In DNA, the CDR3 is TGTGCCATCAGTGGCGGACTAGCGGGAGACTACGAGCAGTACTTC. It codes for CAISGGLAGDYEQYF.

This clone was counted between two and nine times. The rearrangement joins TRBV11-1 to TRBJ2-7, with 7 bases identical to TRBD2. The V gene end was trimmed by 5 bases and the J gene end by 6 bases; junction bases not matched to a gene: 10. Germline V gene data show CDR1 as SGHAT and CDR2 as FQDESV (reference sequence). CDR3 length: 14 residues. CDR3 nucleotide sequence: TGTGCCAGCAGCCCTAGATGGGGGGGAGCCGAGCAGTACTTC. This sequence encodes CASSPRWGGAEQYF.

The genes are TRBV27 and TRBJ2-1; 13 bases match TRBD2. The CDR3 sequence is 15 residues long. V trimming: 10 bases; J trimming: 6 bases; junction bases outside the gene matches: 9. Germline CDR1 is MNHEY and CDR2 is SMNVEV (reference sequence). The CDR3 DNA sequence: TGTGCCACCGAGGGGTGGACTAGCGGGAGCAATGAGCAGTTCTTC. Protein: CATEGWTSGSNEQFF.

This chain uses TRBV11-2 with TRBJ2-1; either TRBD1 or TRBD2 may fit D (5 bases each). CDR1 is SGHAT and CDR2 is FQNNGV in the germline V gene. The ends were cut back, 5 bases at V and 4 bases at J, with 15 bases in the middle. This CDR3 contains 15 residues. Written as DNA, the CDR3 is TGTGCCAGCAGCCGTGTACCGGGACCGTACAATGAGCAGTTCTTC. Protein: CASSRVPGPYNEQFF.

This clone was found once. The CDR3 spells CASSFGTGGNLGQPQHF. CDR3 sequence (DNA): TGTGCCAGCAGTTTCGGGACAGGGGGCAATCTTGGTCAGCCCCAGCATTTT. V and J are TRBV27 and TRBJ1-5; 12 nucleotides agree with TRBD1. This CDR3 is 17 amino acids long. Germline CDR1 reads MNHEY; CDR2 reads SMNVEV (reference sequence). With V trimmed by 3 bases and J by 6 bases, 9 bases remained unmatched.

This chain connects TRBV27 to TRBJ2-7; D not certain. The CDR3 has 14 amino acids. Per germline, CDR1 MNHEY and CDR2 SMNVEV (reference sequence). V lost 3 bases, J lost 3 bases, and 12 bases lay in between. CDR3 DNA: TGTGCCAGCAGTTTTGAAATCCCCCTCTACGAGCAGTACTTC. It translates to CASSFEIPLYEQYF.

CDR3 sequence: CASKGAGEQYF. The DNA for the CDR3 is TGTGCCAGCAAAGGGGCGGGAGAGCAGTACTTC. The chain is built from TRBV6-5 and TRBJ2-7; D might be TRBD2 (6 bases). The length of the CDR3 is 11 residues. The germline gives CDR1 MNHEY, CDR2 SVGAGI. Trimming cost V 7 bases and J 7 bases, with 11 bases left between them.

The chain couples TRBV6-5 to TRBJ2-5, with a possible D match to TRBD1 (6 bases). Trimming took off 6 bases at V and 2 bases at J, with 10 bases between the two ends. CDR1 and CDR2 from the germline V gene are MNHEY and SVGAGI. The CDR3 runs to 13 residues. The DNA for the CDR3 is TGTGCCAGCAGAGACAGGCCGCAAGAGACCCAGTACTTC. Translated, it gives CASRDRPQETQYF.

In regard to this clone: The same CDR3 arises from other DNA sequences in this sample as well. This rearrangement joins TRBV24-1 to TRBJ2-3; D is unresolved. Germline V lookup: CDR1 KGHDR, CDR2 SFDVKD. This CDR3 is built from 12 residues. The V end was cut by 2 bases, the J end by 2 bases, with 1 base between. This CDR3 is CATSDSTDTQYF. The CDR3 bases are TGTGCCACCAGTGATTCCACAGATACGCAGTATTTT.

The rearrangement uses TRBV29-1 and TRBJ2-1; 7 bases map to TRBD2. This CDR3 region has 14 residues. The germline V gene encodes CDR1 SQVTM and CDR2 ANQGSEA. After removal of 4 bases from V and 7 bases from J, the junction contained 10 bases not matched to a gene. CDR3 in amino acids: CSVGGRASVNEQFF. The CDR3 DNA sequence: TGCAGCGTTGGTGGGAGGGCCTCTGTTAATGAGCAGTTCTTC.

The rearrangement links TRBV27 to TRBJ2-7; tentative D call: TRBD2 (10 bases). Deletions cut 4 bases from V and 1 base from J, with 32 bases between. CDR3 length equals 21 residues. Per the germline V gene, CDR1 is MNHEY and CDR2 is SMNVEV (reference sequence). The CDR3 loop is CASSSVPGQGQGLASSYEQYF. The CDR3 bases are TGTGCCAGCAGTTCAGTCCCGGGACAGGGCCAGGGACTAGCGTCTTCCTACGAGCAGTACTTC.

The chain joins TRBV3-1 (or the pseudogene TRBV3-2) to TRBJ2-1; 12 bases agree with TRBD2. Germline V gene data show CDR1 as LGHDT and CDR2 as YNNKEL (reference sequence). The J segment lost 9 bases and the V segment lost 2 bases, leaving 11 bases of the junction unmatched. The CDR3 spans 17 residues. The CDR3 DNA follows: TGTGCCAGCAGCCAACGGTCTAGCGGGAGGGCCGTGGGTGAGCAGTTCTTC. Translating it yields CASSQRSSGRAVGEQFF.

This rearrangement joins TRBV5-8 to TRBJ1-5, with 10 bases fitting TRBD1. With 2 bases clipped from V and 5 bases from J, the junction kept 4 bases outside the gene matches. The CDR3 is 15 amino acids. Germline CDR1 SGHTS, CDR2 YDEGEE. In DNA, the CDR3 is TGTGCCAGCAGCTTAAGGACAGGGGGAGATCAGCCCCAGCATTTT. Its translation is CASSLRTGGDQPQHF. The variable domain in full, completed from reference TRBV5-8 and TRBJ1-5, reads EAGVTQSPTHLIKTRGQQATLRCSPISGHTSVYWYQQALGLGLQFLLWYDEGEERNRGNFPPRFSGRQFPNYSSELNVNALELEDSALYLCASSLRTGGDQPQHFGDGTRLSIL.

V and J are TRBV7-2 and TRBJ2-5, with 15 bases fitting TRBD2. The CDR3 sequence is 18 residues long. CDR1 and CDR2 from the germline V gene are SGHTA and FQGNSA. Unmatched junction bases numbered 4, after V lost 2 bases and J lost 0 bases. In DNA form, the CDR3 reads TGTGCCAGCAGCTTATGGACTAGCGGGAGGGCGTACCAAGAGACCCAGTACTTC. Translated, it gives CASSLWTSGRAYQETQYF.

The rearrangement uses TRBV29-1 and TRBJ1-2; possibly TRBD1 for D (6 bases). Trimming removed 8 bases at V and 6 bases at J, with 13 bases between. There are 11 residues in the CDR3. CDR1 and CDR2 from the germline V gene are SQVTM and ANQGSEA. The CDR3 nucleotides read TGCAGCCTTTTGGGGGGCCATGGCTACACCTTC. Its protein product is CSLLGGHGYTF.

The chain couples TRBV20-1 to TRBJ2-1; 9 bases are a match to TRBD2. CDR1 is DFQATT, CDR2 SNEGSKA, per germline (reference sequence). This CDR3 has 14 residues. Trimming cost V 3 bases and J 6 bases; bases outside gene matches: 6. DNA for the CDR3: TGCAGTGCTAGTGCCCTAGCGGGATTCAATGAGCAGTTCTTC. As protein: CSASALAGFNEQFF.

The chain carries TRBV7-9 and TRBJ1-4, with 8 nucleotides matching TRBD1. Germline assignment: CDR1 SEHNR and CDR2 FQNEAQ (reference sequence). V dropped 4 bases and J dropped 5; count of bases not matched to a gene: 9. The length of the CDR3 is 16 residues. The CDR3 nucleotides read TGTGCCAGCAGCTCCCTCATCAGGGACAGGAATGAAAAACTGTTTTTT. Amino acids: CASSSLIRDRNEKLFF.